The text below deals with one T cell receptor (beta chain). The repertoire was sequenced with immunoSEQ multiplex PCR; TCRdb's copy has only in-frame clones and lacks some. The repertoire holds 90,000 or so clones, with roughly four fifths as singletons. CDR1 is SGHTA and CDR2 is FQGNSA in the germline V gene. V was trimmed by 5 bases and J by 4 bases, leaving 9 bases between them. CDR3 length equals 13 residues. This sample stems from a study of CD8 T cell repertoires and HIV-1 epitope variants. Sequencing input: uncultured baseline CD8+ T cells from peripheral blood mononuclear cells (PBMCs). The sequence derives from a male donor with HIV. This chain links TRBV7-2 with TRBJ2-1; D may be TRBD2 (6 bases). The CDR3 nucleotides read TGTGCCAGCAGCCCGACTAGTTACAATGAGCAGTTCTTC. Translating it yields CASSPTSYNEQFF. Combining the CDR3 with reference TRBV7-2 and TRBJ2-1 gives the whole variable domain GAGVSQSPSNKVTEKGKDVELRCDPISGHTALYWYRQSLGQGLEFLIYFQGNSAPDKSGLPSDRFSAERTGGSVSTLTIQRTQQEDSAVYLCASSPTSYNEQFFGPGTRLTVL.